Listed below are T cell receptor beta chains from one sample, sequenced in a study of cytomegalovirus exposure and HLA in healthy donors. Only in-frame clones appear in the TCRdb table, and some are missing; sequencing was by immunoSEQ multiplex PCR. The sample table sets out roughly 73,000 clones. The sequencing input was PBMCs. The origin of the receptors is a man aged 45-60 years in good health and CMV-seropositive. Each CDR3 is given with its conserved first and last residue. The D gene is left open where the match is weak.

j_gene | d_gene | v_gene | CDR3nt | CDR3aa
TRBJ1-2 | TRBD1 | TRBV5-1 | TGCGCCAGCAGCACTCCGGGACAGCGGAACTATGGCTACACCTTC | CASSTPGQRNYGYTF
TRBJ2-2 | - | TRBV29-1 | TGCAGCGCCCTCGGGGGCGGGGAGCTGTTTTTT | CSALGGGELFF
TRBJ1-2 | - | TRBV27 | TGTGCCAGCAGTTTCCGAGGCGTTAGGACGGGAGGCTACACCTTC | CASSFRGVRTGGYTF
TRBJ1-2 | TRBD1 | TRBV6-1 | TGTGCCAGCAGTGAAAGGATCGGACAGGCGTATGGCTACACCTTC | CASSERIGQAYGYTF
TRBJ2-5 | - | TRBV5-6 | TGTGCCAGCAGCCATGTGGACAGTCAAGAGACCCAGTACTTC | CASSHVDSQETQYF
TRBJ1-2 | TRBD1 | TRBV19 | TGTGCCAGTAGTATTGAGGTGGGGGACAGAAACTATGGCTACACCTTC | CASSIEVGDRNYGYTF
TRBJ2-7 | - | TRBV7-2 | TGTGCCAGCAGCCTCCCTCCAGTATACGAGCAGTACTTC | CASSLPPVYEQYF
TRBJ2-7 | TRBD1 | TRBV19 | TGTGCCAGTAGTATAGGGGACAGGGGCTACGAGCAGTACTTC | CASSIGDRGYEQYF
TRBJ1-4 | TRBD1 | TRBV2 | TGTGCCAGCAGTGGGACAGGTCCTAATGAAAAACTGTTTTTT | CASSGTGPNEKLFF
TRBJ1-1 | - | TRBV6-5 | TGTGCCAGCAGCCGGGTTACTCGGACTGAAGCTTTCTTT | CASSRVTRTEAFF
TRBJ2-1 | - | TRBV19 | TGTGCCAGTAGTATGGGGACAACGTCCCACAATGAGCAGTTCTTC | CASSMGTTSHNEQFF
TRBJ2-5 | - | TRBV19 | TGTGCCAGTAGTATCAGGCAGGGCCAAGAGACCCAGTACTTC | CASSIRQGQETQYF
TRBJ1-6 | TRBD1 | TRBV5-1 | TGCGCCAGCAGCTTCCGGGACAGTAATTCACCCCTCCACTTT | CASSFRDSNSPLHF
TRBJ1-1 | TRBD1 | TRBV7-2 | TGTGCCAGCAGCTTACACCCGACAGGGGGCTTGGAAGCTTTCTTT | CASSLHPTGGLEAFF
TRBJ1-1 | - | TRBV5-1 | TGCGCCAGCAGCCCCCGGGAGGGGAACACTGAAGCTTTCTTT | CASSPREGNTEAFF
TRBJ2-3 | TRBD2 | TRBV28 | TGTGCCAGCAGTTCGCCCCAGGGAAGCGGGATCTCAGATACGCAGTATTTT | CASSSPQGSGISDTQYF
TRBJ2-7 | TRBD2 | TRBV11-2 | TGTGCCAGCAGCTCCACTAGCGGGAGTCAGAACGAGCAGTACTTC | CASSSTSGSQNEQYF
TRBJ1-1 | TRBD1 | TRBV7-3 | TGTGCCAGCAGCTCAGGGGACAGCTACACTGAAGCTTTCTTT | CASSSGDSYTEAFF
TRBJ2-3 | TRBD2 | TRBV7-8 | TGTGCCAGCAGCTCGATCTTGCTTAGCGGGAGAAGCACAGATACGCAGTATTTT | CASSSILLSGRSTDTQYF
TRBJ2-5 | TRBD1 | TRBV4-1 | TGCGCCAGCAGCCAAGGGGACAGGGGAAGAGAGACCCAGTACTTC | CASSQGDRGRETQYF
TRBJ1-3 | - | TRBV10-1 | TGCGCCAGCAGTGACGAGGCTGGAAACACCATATATTTT | CASSDEAGNTIYF
TRBJ2-4 | TRBD1 | TRBV14 | TGTGCCAGCAGCCCCCAGGGGGCGGACATTCAGTACTTC | CASSPQGADIQYF
TRBJ2-2 | TRBD1 | TRBV5-4 | TGTGCCAGCAGCCTAGGGACAGGGGCTGGATGGGGGGAGCTGTTTTTT | CASSLGTGAGWGELFF
TRBJ2-2 | TRBD2 | TRBV29-1 | TGCAGCGTTGGTGGGACTAGCGGGAGAAGAACCGGGGAGCTGTTTTTT | CSVGGTSGRRTGELFF
TRBJ2-3 | - | TRBV7-9 | TGTGCCAGCAGCTTCCGGGACACAGATACGCAGTATTTT | CASSFRDTDTQYF
TRBJ2-6 | TRBD1 | TRBV13 | TGTGCCAGCAGCTTAGGGGGACAGGAGAGCTCTGGGGCCAACGTCCTGACTTTC | CASSLGGQESSGANVLTF
TRBJ1-1 | - | TRBV29-1 | TGCAGCGTTGAAGATCGCGTGACAGGTAAAATTGGAGCTTTCTTT | CSVEDRVTGKIGAFF
TRBJ1-3 | - | TRBV6-6 | TGTGCCAGCAGTACCAACCAGGTCCCCTCTGGAAACACCATATATTTT | CASSTNQVPSGNTIYF
TRBJ1-5 | - | TRBV19 | TGTGCCAGTAGTATAGACCGGGGGGGGGATCAGCCCCAGCATTTT | CASSIDRGGDQPQHF
TRBJ1-1 | TRBD1 | TRBV7-9 | TGTGCCAGCAGCTTAGGACAGGGAGAGGGAACTGAAGCTTTCTTT | CASSLGQGEGTEAFF
TRBJ2-2 | TRBD2 | TRBV5-1 | TGCGCCAGCAGCTGGATGGGGGGGGACACCGGGGAGCTGTTTTTT | CASSWMGGDTGELFF
TRBJ1-1 | TRBD1 | TRBV6-1 | TGTGCCAGCAGTGGACAGGGGGTCAGTGAAGCTTTCTTT | CASSGQGVSEAFF
TRBJ1-5 | TRBD1 | TRBV19 | TGTGCCAGTAGTACTGGACAGGAGGGGTTTCAGCCCCAGCATTTT | CASSTGQEGFQPQHF
TRBJ2-1 | TRBD2 | TRBV7-6 | TGTGCCAGCAGCTCGACTAGCGGGAGATACAATGAGCAGTTCTTC | CASSSTSGRYNEQFF
TRBJ1-5 | - | TRBV21-1 | TGTGCCAGCAGCAAGTCGGCCTGGCAGGGGGATCAGCCCCAGCATTTT | CASSKSAWQGDQPQHF
TRBJ1-6 | - | TRBV14 | TGTGCCAGCAGCCAAGGGCGGGGTCACAATTCACCCCTCCACTTT | CASSQGRGHNSPLHF
TRBJ2-1 | - | TRBV5-1 | TGCGCCAGCAGCTCCTTACAGGTAGATGAGCAGTTCTTC | CASSSLQVDEQFF
TRBJ2-5 | TRBD1 | TRBV7-3 | TGTGCCAGCAGCCGAACAGGGGGCCGGGAGACCCGGTACTTC | CASSRTGGRETRYF
TRBJ1-1 | - | TRBV10-1 | TGCGCCAGCAGTGAGAGGGGGGGGCTTAGGGACACTGAAGCTTTCTTT | CASSERGGLRDTEAFF
TRBJ2-5 | TRBD2 | TRBV2 | TGTGCCAGCAGGAGGGGATGGACTAGCGGGTACCTTGAGGAGACCCAGTACTTC | CASRRGWTSGYLEETQYF
TRBJ2-2 | TRBD2 | TRBV5-4 | TGTGCCAGCAGCTCCCTGGCGGGGGGGAACACCGGGGAGCTGTTTTTT | CASSSLAGGNTGELFF
TRBJ2-5 | TRBD2 | TRBV19 | TGTGCCAGTAGGACTAGCCGGGAGACTGAGACCCAGTACTTC | CASRTSRETETQYF
TRBJ2-7 | TRBD2 | TRBV6-5 | TGTGCCAGCAGTTATACTAGCGGGCTTTTCTACGAGCAGTACTTC | CASSYTSGLFYEQYF
TRBJ2-7 | TRBD2 | TRBV6-8 | TGTGCCAGCACCCACTCGGCACTAGCGAGCTACGAGCAGTACTTC | CASTHSALASYEQYF
TRBJ2-7 | TRBD2 | TRBV4-1 | TGCGCCAGCAGCCAAGATCGTCTAGCGGGAGAGTACGAGCAGTACTTC | CASSQDRLAGEYEQYF
TRBJ1-5 | - | TRBV28 | TGTGCCAGCAGTTTACCAGGTCCTAGCAATCAGCCCCAGCATTTT | CASSLPGPSNQPQHF
TRBJ2-5 | - | TRBV27 | TGTGCCAGCAGTTTATCATGGGTGGGCAGGGGTTCAGAGACCCAGTACTTC | CASSLSWVGRGSETQYF
TRBJ2-3 | - | TRBV21-1 | TGTGCCAGCAGCTCTCGAAGGGGACACCCCACAGATACGCAGTATTTT | CASSSRRGHPTDTQYF
TRBJ1-5 | TRBD1 | TRBV6-1 | TGTGCCAGCAGTGGTCAGACAGGGTCCAGGCAGCCCCAGCATTTT | CASSGQTGSRQPQHF
TRBJ2-2 | - | TRBV30 | TGTGCCTGGAGTGTACTCGCCGGGGAGCTGTTTTTT | CAWSVLAGELFF
TRBJ1-5 | - | TRBV13 | TGTGCCAGCAGCATATACAGGGTCGGGAATCAGCCCCAGCATTTT | CASSIYRVGNQPQHF
TRBJ2-3 | - | TRBV30 | TGTGCCTGGACAGTCACAGATACGCAGTATTTT | CAWTVTDTQYF
TRBJ1-2 | TRBD1 | TRBV18 | TGTGCCAGCTCGCCGGGACAGGGGGCTTTACGGTATGGCTACACCTTC | CASSPGQGALRYGYTF
TRBJ2-6 | - | TRBV30 | TGTGCCTGGAGCCGCGGGTCAGCCGGGTTCTCTGGGGCCAACGTCCTGACTTTC | CAWSRGSAGFSGANVLTF
TRBJ1-5 | - | TRBV6-6 | TGTGCCAGCAGCTCAGGGATTCAGCCCCAGCATTTT | CASSSGIQPQHF
TRBJ2-5 | - | TRBV7-9 | TGTGCCAGCAGCTCGGGACAAATCCAAGAGACCCAGTACTTC | CASSSGQIQETQYF
TRBJ1-2 | TRBD1 | TRBV19 | TGTGCCAGTAGTACTGGCGGGACAGAGATCTTGGACACCTTC | CASSTGGTEILDTF